These 30 T cell receptor beta chains came from one sample sequenced in a study of blood T cell repertoires in COVID-19. Method: immunoSEQ multiplex PCR; TCRdb's copy keeps in-frame clones and lacks some. The repertoire consists of about 180,000 clones, with approximately 85% occurring once and the leading ten covering more than 8%. Sequenced input: peripheral blood. The receptors come from a woman over 75 with acute or convalescent COVID-19.

On this clone itself: This CDR3 is also generated by other DNA sequences in the sample. The chain couples TRBV18 to TRBJ2-6, with D unclear. Trimming stripped 6 bases from V and 4 bases from J, with 4 bases between. The germline V gene encodes CDR1 KGHSH and CDR2 LQKENI. This CDR3 comprises 12 residues. The CDR3: CASSSGANVLTF. DNA for the CDR3: TGTGCCAGCTCCTCCGGGGCCAACGTCCTGACTTTC.

The V and J genes are TRBV7-2 and TRBJ2-2; D might be TRBD1 (6 bases). With 4 bases removed from V and 8 bases from J, the gap between germline ends came to 17 bases. This CDR3 region has 15 residues. In germline, CDR1 is SGHTA, CDR2 FQGNSA. CDR3 region: CASSSRDTRRGELFF. The CDR3 DNA reads as TGTGCCAGCAGCTCCCGGGACACCCGGAGGGGGGAGCTGTTTTTT.

The chain has TRBV5-4 and TRBJ1-2; D is undetermined. This CDR3 is built from 15 residues. The V and J ends lost 4 bases and 5 bases respectively, with 18 bases between them. CDR1 and CDR2 (germline): SGHNT, YYREEE (reference sequence). As DNA, the CDR3 is TGTGCCAGCAGCCCGGGTGGGGAGGCGGGTTATGGCTACACCTTC. Its protein is CASSPGGEAGYGYTF. Using reference TRBV5-4 and TRBJ1-2 for the parts outside the CDR3, the full variable domain is ETGVTQSPTHLIKTRGQQVTLRCSSQSGHNTVSWYQQALGQGPQFIFQYYREEENGRGNFPPRFSGLQFPNYSSELNVNALELDDSALYLCASSPGGEAGYGYTFGSGTRLTVV.

This rearrangement joins TRBV7-3 to TRBJ2-7, with D tentatively TRBD1 (5 bases). CDR1 and CDR2 from the germline V gene are SGHTA and FQGTGA. CDR3 length: 14 amino acids. V gave up 4 bases and J gave up 4 bases, with 14 bases separating them. In DNA form, the CDR3 reads TGTGCCAGCAGCTCCCACGAACAGGTGTACGAGCAGTACTTC. This encodes CASSSHEQVYEQYF.

The chain links TRBV7-2 to TRBJ2-7; 10 bases map to TRBD2. Germline-derived CDR1 and CDR2 are SGHTA and FQGNSA. This CDR3 is 15 amino acids long. J lost 1 base, V lost 4 bases, and 4 bases had no gene match. The CDR3 DNA sequence: TGTGCCAGCAGCTACGGGACTAGCGAGTCCTACGAGCAGTACTTC. The encoded protein is CASSYGTSESYEQYF.

The chain combines TRBV30 with TRBJ2-1; no clear D gene. V lost 3 bases and J lost 1, with 10 bases in between. CDR1 and CDR2 (germline): GTSNPN, SVGIG (reference sequence). The CDR3 has 14 residues. In DNA, the CDR3 is TGTGCCTGGAGCCTTAGCATGTCCTACAATGAGCAGTTCTTC. Translated, it gives CAWSLSMSYNEQFF. The full variable domain, with the rest looked up from reference TRBV30 and TRBJ2-1, is SQTIHQWPATLVQPVGSPLSLECTVEGTSNPNLYWYRQAAGRGLQLLFYSVGIGQISSEVPQNLSASRPQDRQFILSSKKLLLSDSGFYLCAWSLSMSYNEQFFGPGTRLTVL.

The CDR3 region has the DNA TGCGCCAGCACAGGGGTGGGTTTTAATGAGCAGTTCTTC. Protein sequence: CASTGVGFNEQFF. The chain recombines TRBV10-1 with TRBJ2-1, with D maybe TRBD1 (6 bases). The CDR3 runs to 13 residues. Trimming left V 7 bases short and J 7 bases short, with 14 bases between. Germline assignment: CDR1 WNHNN and CDR2 SYGVQD (reference sequence).

This clone was counted once. The rearrangement joins TRBV10-3 to TRBJ1-1; 8 nucleotides match TRBD1. Losses at the gene ends were 6 bases for V and 2 bases for J; bases not matched to a gene: 5. Germline-derived CDR1 and CDR2 are ENHRY and SYGVKD. The CDR3 totals 14 residues. The CDR3 region is CAIRGAGGNTEAFF. In DNA, the CDR3 is TGTGCCATCAGGGGGGCAGGGGGCAACACTGAAGCTTTCTTT.

V is TRBV24-1 and J is TRBJ1-4; 11 bases agree with TRBD1. With V trimmed by 8 bases and J by 0 bases, 19 bases remained unmatched. Germline V gene data show CDR1 as KGHDR and CDR2 as SFDVKD. CDR3 length: 21 amino acids. The CDR3 protein is CATTRPSAGTGGRATNEKLFF. In nucleotides, the CDR3 is TGTGCCACCACCCGACCTTCCGCGGGGACAGGGGGGCGTGCAACTAATGAAAAACTGTTTTTT.

The rearrangement links TRBV9 to TRBJ1-1; 7 nucleotides align to TRBD1. The CDR3 runs 14 residues. V shed 0 bases, J shed 5 bases, and the junction held 4 bases outside the gene matches. CDR1 SGDLS and CDR2 YYNGEE come from the germline V gene. CDR3 nucleotides: TGTGCCAGCAGCGTAGGGACAGGTCGGACTGAAGCTTTCTTT. It encodes CASSVGTGRTEAFF.

V and J are TRBV5-1 and TRBJ1-1, with 8 bases matching TRBD1. J lost 2 bases, V lost 0 bases, and 3 bases had no gene match. Germline V CDR1 and CDR2: SGHRS, YFSETQ. This CDR3 is built from 15 residues. DNA for the CDR3: TGCGCCAGCAGCTTGGATCCAGGGGGCAACACTGAAGCTTTCTTT. Protein sequence: CASSLDPGGNTEAFF.

The J gene is TRBJ1-6, the V gene TRBV7-9; TRBD1 aligns across 9 bases. The trim removed 6 bases at V and 7 bases at J, leaving 16 bases unmatched. Germline V gives CDR1 SEHNR, CDR2 FQNEAQ (reference sequence). The CDR3 runs to 18 residues. The CDR3 sequence is CASRRTGGAGGHNSPLHF. CDR3 nucleotide sequence: TGTGCCAGCAGGAGAACAGGGGGCGCGGGCGGCCACAATTCACCCCTCCACTTT.

This chain joins TRBV19 and TRBJ1-5; TRBD1 is a possible D gene (6 bases). Per germline, CDR1 LNHDA and CDR2 SQIVND (reference sequence). The length of the CDR3 is 17 residues. Trimming removed 7 bases from V and 6 bases from J, with 25 bases in between. In DNA form, the CDR3 reads TGTGCCAGTACCCGTTTGCACACGGGGGGGGGCGGTCAGCCCCAGCATTTT. Translated: CASTRLHTGGGGQPQHF.

This chain links TRBV11-2 with TRBJ2-3; 7 nucleotides line up with TRBD2. The CDR3 has 19 amino acids. The germline gives CDR1 SGHAT, CDR2 FQNNGV. The V gene end was trimmed by 1 base and the J gene end by 0 bases; junction bases not matched to a gene: 13. The CDR3 protein is CASSLGSGSLVGSTDTQYF. In nucleotides, the CDR3 is TGTGCCAGCAGCTTAGGTAGCGGGTCTCTTGTTGGGAGCACAGATACGCAGTATTTT.

V is TRBV18 and J is TRBJ2-5, with unresolved D. The CDR3 consists of 13 residues. V gave up 6 bases and J gave up 2 bases, with 10 bases separating them. CDR1 is KGHSH, CDR2 LQKENI, per germline. CDR3 nucleotide sequence: TGTGCCAGCTCTCAGAACAGACAAGAGACCCAGTACTTC. It translates to CASSQNRQETQYF.

The rearrangement uses TRBV7-2 and TRBJ1-1; 8 bases line up with TRBD1. V shed 5 bases, J shed 2 bases, and the junction held 7 bases outside the gene matches. This CDR3 contains 15 residues. CDR1 SGHTA and CDR2 FQGNSA come from the germline V gene. Here the CDR3 reads CASSAGQAQNTEAFF. The CDR3 DNA reads as TGTGCCAGCAGCGCGGGACAGGCCCAAAACACTGAAGCTTTCTTT.

Here the CDR3 DNA reads TGTGCCAGCAGTTTAGGGTACGAAGGGGACTTCACCGGGGAGCTGTTTTTT. Its protein is CASSLGYEGDFTGELFF. The chain combines TRBV27 with TRBJ2-2; TRBD2 might be the D (6 bases). The CDR3 covers 17 residues. With 2 bases removed from V and 4 bases from J, the gap between germline ends came to 17 bases. Germline assignment: CDR1 MNHEY and CDR2 SMNVEV (reference sequence).

In this sample, this clone turned up once. This chain links TRBV3-1 (or the pseudogene TRBV3-2) with TRBJ2-1, with a possible D match to TRBD2 (6 bases). The CDR3 has 15 amino acids. Trimming shortened V by 0 bases and J by 9 bases, and 15 bases separated the two germline ends. The germline CDR1 and CDR2 sequences are LGHDT and YNNKEL (reference sequence). CDR3 loop: CASSQDGGAPAEQFF. The CDR3 DNA sequence: TGTGCCAGCAGCCAAGATGGAGGGGCCCCGGCTGAGCAGTTCTTC.

V usage is TRBV11-2 and J usage is TRBJ2-1, with 7 positions matching TRBD2. CDR1 and CDR2 (germline): SGHAT, FQNNGV. After removal of 1 base from V and 6 bases from J, the junction contained 9 bases not matched to a gene. This CDR3 is built from 16 residues. CDR3 nucleotide sequence: TGTGCCAGCAGCTTAGTAGTCGGGACTAAGCCCAATGAGCAGTTCTTC. Its protein product is CASSLVVGTKPNEQFF. Supplemented by reference TRBV11-2 and TRBJ2-1, the full variable domain reads EAGVAQSPRYKIIEKRQSVAFWCNPISGHATLYWYQQILGQGPKLLIQFQNNGVVDDSQLPKDRFSAERLKGVDSTLKIQPAKLEDSAVYLCASSLVVGTKPNEQFFGPGTRLTVL.

V gene TRBV7-9 combines with J gene TRBJ2-2, with 10 bases lining up with TRBD1. The J segment lost 2 bases and the V segment lost 4 bases, leaving 10 bases of the junction unmatched. The CDR3 is 18 residues long. From germline, CDR1 is SEHNR and CDR2 FQNEAQ (reference sequence). DNA for the CDR3: TGTGCCAGCAGCTCCGTCTTACTGACAGGGGGCAACACCGGGGAGCTGTTTTTT. It codes for CASSSVLLTGGNTGELFF.

V and J are TRBV19 and TRBJ1-5; no clear D. The V end lost 3 bases, the J end lost 0 bases, and 12 bases lay between the germline ends. CDR1 LNHDA and CDR2 SQIVND come from the germline V gene (reference sequence). The CDR3 contains 16 residues. For the CDR3, the DNA is TGTGCCAGTAGTATTGAAACGGGAGGTAGCAATCAGCCCCAGCATTTT. Translated, it gives CASSIETGGSNQPQHF. Supplemented by reference TRBV19 and TRBJ1-5, the full variable domain reads DGGITQSPKYLFRKEGQNVTLSCEQNLNHDAMYWYRQDPGQGLRLIYYSQIVNDFQKGDIAEGYSVSREKKESFPLTVTSAQKNPTAFYLCASSIETGGSNQPQHFGDGTRLSIL.

This clone was observed once. The rearrangement links TRBV7-6 to TRBJ2-5; 7 bases are a match to TRBD2. Trimming at V came to 4 bases and at J to 0 bases, leaving 11 bases not matched to a gene. This CDR3 has 17 residues. Germline lookup yields CDR1 SGHVS and CDR2 FNYEAQ. The CDR3 here is CASSSVPPGGYQETQYF. CDR3 coding DNA: TGTGCCAGCAGCTCCGTGCCCCCCGGGGGGTACCAAGAGACCCAGTACTTC. Combining the CDR3 with reference TRBV7-6 and TRBJ2-5 gives the whole variable domain GAGVSQSPRYKVTKRGQDVALRCDPISGHVSLYWYRQALGQGPEFLTYFNYEAQQDKSGLPNDRFSAERPEGSISTLTIQRTEQRDSAMYRCASSSVPPGGYQETQYFGPGTRLLVL.

Here the CDR3 reads CASSDGWAEAFF. The CDR3 region has the DNA TGCGCCAGCAGTGACGGGTGGGCTGAAGCTTTCTTT. The V call is TRBV10-1, the J call TRBJ1-1; unclear D gene. CDR1 and CDR2 from the germline V gene are WNHNN and SYGVQD (reference sequence). Trimming removed 3 bases at V and 6 bases at J, with 8 bases between. CDR3 length: 12 amino acids.

The V call is TRBV5-1, the J call TRBJ2-5; 7 nucleotides align to TRBD2. The CDR3 consists of 15 residues. The trim removed 0 bases at V and 4 bases at J, leaving 6 bases unmatched. Germline loops: CDR1 SGHRS, CDR2 YFSETQ. As DNA, the CDR3 is TGCGCCAGCAGCTTGGTCGCGGGAGAGGTAGAGACCCAGTACTTC. Its translation: CASSLVAGEVETQYF.

The J gene is TRBJ2-7, the V gene TRBV6-5, with TRBD1 identical over 8 bases. V shed 5 bases, J shed 3 bases, and the junction held 6 bases outside the gene matches. The CDR3 length is 14 residues. Germline CDR1 is MNHEY and CDR2 is SVGAGI. CDR3: CASSTGTGGYEQYF. The CDR3 region has the DNA TGTGCCAGCAGTACCGGGACAGGCGGCTACGAGCAGTACTTC.

V usage is TRBV5-1 and J usage is TRBJ1-4, with 9 bases aligning to TRBD1. Trimming took 1 base from V and 8 from J; bases not matched to a gene: 9. Germline loops: CDR1 SGHRS, CDR2 YFSETQ. This CDR3 contains 16 residues. DNA of the CDR3: TGCGCCAGCAGCTTGCCCCCGGGACAGGGTAGGGAAAAACTGTTTTTT. Residues: CASSLPPGQGREKLFF.

V usage is TRBV4-1 and J usage is TRBJ2-5; 7 nucleotides line up with TRBD2. This CDR3 comprises 15 residues. V gave up 5 bases and J gave up 2 bases; unmatched junction bases: 8. The germline gives CDR1 MGHRA, CDR2 YSYEKL. CDR3 sequence reads: CASSGREKGQETQYF. The CDR3 coding sequence is TGCGCCAGCAGCGGGAGGGAGAAGGGGCAAGAGACCCAGTACTTC.

The chain couples TRBV25-1 to TRBJ2-7; 7 nucleotides line up with TRBD2. This CDR3 is built from 16 residues. Germline V CDR1 and CDR2: MGHDK, SYGVNS. The trim removed 1 base at V and 3 bases at J, leaving 9 bases unmatched. The CDR3 loop is CASSEFPTGGSYEQYF. The DNA for the CDR3 is TGTGCCAGCAGTGAATTCCCCACAGGCGGGAGCTACGAGCAGTACTTC.

V and J are TRBV5-1 and TRBJ2-1, with TRBD2 identical over 7 bases. Germline CDR1 reads SGHRS; CDR2 reads YFSETQ. V shed 3 bases and J 5 bases; nucleotides not matched to a gene: 8. CDR3 length: 15 amino acids. DNA for the CDR3: TGCGCCAGCAGCTCTGGGGAGGGTGGGCACAATGAGCAGTTCTTC. Its protein is CASSSGEGGHNEQFF.

The chain is built from TRBV5-1 and TRBJ1-1; no definite D call. Trimming removed 0 bases at V and 2 bases at J, with 17 bases between. Germline V gene lookup returns CDR1 SGHRS and CDR2 YFSETQ. CDR3 length: 17 residues. This chain's CDR3 is CASSLGMMYQVNTEAFF. In DNA, the CDR3 is TGCGCCAGCAGCTTGGGTATGATGTATCAGGTTAACACTGAAGCTTTCTTT.